This is a list of T cell receptor beta chains from one sample in a study of patients and donors after allogeneic stem cell transplantation. TCRdb redid the calling of the RT-PCR reads with MiXCR, one entry per CDR3 protein. The data hold approximately 170,000 distinct CDR3 sequences, with roughly 24% observed a single time. The sample consisted of blood, either unsorted or a sorted T cell fraction (not recorded which). The receptor set was obtained from a human donor who was either an allogeneic HSCT recipient or a stem cell or donor lymphocyte infusion donor (not recorded which). It is not recorded whose cells these are; they may come from a transplant donor. CDR3s include the opening cysteine and the closing phenylalanine or tryptophan. Each record gives: J gene, clone size, V gene, D gene, CDR3 protein, CDR3 DNA. A D gene is named only where the DNA matches it firmly. Expanded clones get a size class; other rows say once, few or many, or leave the size out.

j_gene: TRBJ2-7
abundance: .
v_gene: TRBV20-1
d_gene: .
CDR3aa: CSASRVGGSYEQYF
CDR3nt: TGCAGTGCTAGCAGGGTTGGGGGCTCCTACGAGCAGTACTTC

j_gene: TRBJ1-6
abundance: .
v_gene: TRBV20-1
d_gene: .
CDR3aa: CSAGENNSPLHF
CDR3nt: TGCAGTGCTGGGGAGAACAATTCACCCCTCCACTTT

j_gene: TRBJ1-2
abundance: many
v_gene: TRBV6-1
d_gene: TRBD1
CDR3aa: CASSSRQGAYGYTF
CDR3nt: TGTGCCAGCAGTAGCCGACAGGGGGCATATGGCTACACCTTC

j_gene: TRBJ2-3
abundance: few
v_gene: TRBV7-3
d_gene: TRBD2
CDR3aa: CASTSGSTDTQYF
CDR3nt: TGTGCCAGCACTAGCGGGAGCACAGATACGCAGTATTTT

j_gene: TRBJ1-6
abundance: few
v_gene: TRBV7-2
d_gene: .
CDR3aa: CASSVSSPLHF
CDR3nt: TGTGCCAGCAGCGTTTCTTCACCCCTCCACTTT

j_gene: TRBJ2-3
abundance: few
v_gene: TRBV28
d_gene: .
CDR3aa: CASSADWAPDTQYF
CDR3nt: TGTGCCAGCAGCGCTGACTGGGCTCCAGATACGCAGTATTTT

j_gene: TRBJ2-1
abundance: .
v_gene: TRBV4-2
d_gene: TRBD1
CDR3aa: CASSPRGTGGLDEQFF
CDR3nt: TGTGCCAGCAGCCCGCGTGGGACAGGGGGCTTGGATGAGCAGTTCTTC

j_gene: TRBJ2-1
abundance: .
v_gene: TRBV5-6
d_gene: .
CDR3aa: CASSFPPRTINYNEQFF
CDR3nt: TGTGCCAGCAGCTTCCCGCCAAGGACCATAAATTACAATGAGCAGTTCTTC

j_gene: TRBJ1-6
abundance: many
v_gene: TRBV12-3/TRBV12-4
d_gene: .
CDR3aa: CASSFLGYNSPLHF
CDR3nt: TGTGCCAGCAGTTTCCTGGGTTATAATTCACCCCTCCACTTT

j_gene: TRBJ1-1
abundance: .
v_gene: TRBV7-3
d_gene: .
CDR3aa: CASSLRVYEAFF
CDR3nt: TGTGCCAGCAGCTTAAGAGTATATGAAGCTTTCTTT

j_gene: TRBJ2-7
abundance: few
v_gene: TRBV29-1
d_gene: .
CDR3aa: CSVEGQQDYEQYF
CDR3nt: TGCAGCGTTGAGGGACAACAGGACTACGAGCAGTACTTC

j_gene: TRBJ1-3
abundance: few
v_gene: TRBV12-5
d_gene: .
CDR3aa: CASGGGTTGNTIYF
CDR3nt: TGTGCTAGTGGGGGAGGGACAACTGGAAACACCATATATTTT

j_gene: TRBJ2-1
abundance: few
v_gene: TRBV5-1
d_gene: .
CDR3aa: CASSFVVDRDNEQFF
CDR3nt: TGCGCCAGCAGCTTTGTGGTGGACAGAGACAATGAGCAGTTCTTC

j_gene: TRBJ2-2
abundance: .
v_gene: TRBV3-1
d_gene: .
CDR3aa: CASSQGFAEVTGELFF
CDR3nt: TGTGCCAGCAGCCAAGGGTTTGCGGAGGTCACCGGGGAGCTGTTTTTT

j_gene: TRBJ1-1
abundance: few
v_gene: TRBV12-3/TRBV12-4
d_gene: .
CDR3aa: CASSLNEWGTEAFF
CDR3nt: TGTGCCAGCAGTCTTAATGAGTGGGGCACTGAAGCTTTCTTT

j_gene: TRBJ1-2
abundance: many
v_gene: TRBV25-1
d_gene: TRBD1
CDR3aa: CASSDFGTGGYYGYTF
CDR3nt: TGTGCCAGCAGTGATTTTGGGACAGGGGGCTACTATGGCTACACCTTC

j_gene: TRBJ2-3
abundance: few
v_gene: TRBV10-3
d_gene: .
CDR3aa: CAISETRDTQYF
CDR3nt: TGTGCCATCAGTGAGACCCGCGATACGCAGTATTTT

j_gene: TRBJ1-1
abundance: .
v_gene: TRBV20-1
d_gene: TRBD1
CDR3aa: CSARARGMNTEAFF
CDR3nt: TGCAGTGCTAGAGCCAGGGGGATGAACACTGAAGCTTTCTTT

j_gene: TRBJ1-2
abundance: .
v_gene: TRBV7-2
d_gene: .
CDR3aa: CASSLAQEGLGGYTF
CDR3nt: TGTGCCAGCAGCTTAGCGCAGGAGGGGCTGGGTGGCTACACCTTC

j_gene: TRBJ1-2
abundance: .
v_gene: TRBV20-1
d_gene: .
CDR3aa: CSAVSNGGYTF
CDR3nt: TGCAGTGCTGTCTCGAACGGGGGCTACACCTTC

j_gene: TRBJ2-6
abundance: .
v_gene: TRBV10-3
d_gene: TRBD2
CDR3aa: CAISAMGLAGVKGANVLTF
CDR3nt: TGTGCCATCAGCGCTATGGGACTAGCGGGAGTAAAGGGGGCCAACGTCCTGACTTTC

j_gene: TRBJ2-5
abundance: .
v_gene: TRBV12-3/TRBV12-4
d_gene: TRBD1
CDR3aa: CASSHPGTEVETQYF
CDR3nt: TGTGCCAGCAGTCACCCCGGGACAGAAGTAGAGACCCAGTACTTC

j_gene: TRBJ2-4
abundance: .
v_gene: TRBV11-2
d_gene: TRBD1
CDR3aa: CASSSVRDRGHIQYF
CDR3nt: TGTGCCAGCAGCTCGGTCCGGGACAGGGGACACATTCAGTACTTC

j_gene: TRBJ2-7
abundance: .
v_gene: TRBV12-3/TRBV12-4
d_gene: TRBD2
CDR3aa: CASRRIAGEGEQYF
CDR3nt: TGTGCCAGCAGGCGTATAGCGGGAGAGGGCGAGCAGTACTTC

j_gene: TRBJ2-1
abundance: .
v_gene: TRBV4-3
d_gene: TRBD2
CDR3aa: CASSPLTSASYNEQFF
CDR3nt: TGCGCCAGCAGCCCACTTACTAGCGCCTCCTACAATGAGCAGTTCTTC

j_gene: TRBJ2-1
abundance: few
v_gene: TRBV7-9
d_gene: .
CDR3aa: CASSIKPGKSSYNEQFF
CDR3nt: TGTGCCAGCAGCATCAAACCGGGGAAGAGCTCCTACAATGAGCAGTTCTTC

j_gene: TRBJ1-1
abundance: .
v_gene: TRBV20-1
d_gene: .
CDR3aa: CSARRMGGTEAFF
CDR3nt: TGCAGTGCTAGAAGGATGGGGGGCACTGAAGCTTTCTTT

j_gene: TRBJ1-5
abundance: many
v_gene: TRBV12-3/TRBV12-4
d_gene: .
CDR3aa: CASSFGRIREQPQHF
CDR3nt: TGTGCCAGCAGTTTTGGTCGAATTCGGGAGCAGCCCCAGCATTTT

j_gene: TRBJ2-4
abundance: few
v_gene: TRBV12-3/TRBV12-4
d_gene: .
CDR3aa: CASSTRGPKTKNIQYF
CDR3nt: TGTGCCAGCAGTACAAGGGGACCGAAGACCAAAAACATTCAGTACTTC

j_gene: TRBJ1-1
abundance: .
v_gene: TRBV5-1
d_gene: .
CDR3aa: CASSLVGLDTEAFF
CDR3nt: TGCGCCAGCAGCTTGGTCGGGTTGGACACTGAAGCTTTCTTT

j_gene: TRBJ2-1
abundance: few
v_gene: TRBV7-9
d_gene: TRBD1
CDR3aa: CASSLGGGRDNEQFF
CDR3nt: TGTGCCAGCAGCTTAGGAGGGGGCCGGGACAATGAGCAGTTCTTC

j_gene: TRBJ1-1
abundance: few
v_gene: TRBV29-1
d_gene: .
CDR3aa: CSVDPGPAEAFF
CDR3nt: TGCAGCGTTGATCCCGGCCCGGCTGAAGCTTTCTTT

j_gene: TRBJ2-7
abundance: few
v_gene: TRBV4-2
d_gene: .
CDR3aa: CASSPRGSNYEQYF
CDR3nt: TGTGCCAGCAGCCCCAGGGGTTCCAACTACGAGCAGTACTTC

j_gene: TRBJ1-1
abundance: few
v_gene: TRBV18
d_gene: .
CDR3aa: CASSSRDTSEAFF
CDR3nt: TGTGCCAGCTCCTCCCGGGACACATCCGAAGCTTTCTTT

j_gene: TRBJ2-1
abundance: .
v_gene: TRBV24-1
d_gene: .
CDR3aa: CATGENYYNEQFF
CDR3nt: TGTGCCACCGGGGAAAACTACTACAATGAGCAGTTCTTC

j_gene: TRBJ2-7
abundance: few
v_gene: TRBV5-1
d_gene: .
CDR3aa: CASSLAAATYEQYF
CDR3nt: TGCGCCAGCAGCTTGGCGGCAGCCACCTACGAGCAGTACTTC

j_gene: TRBJ2-5
abundance: .
v_gene: TRBV7-3
d_gene: .
CDR3aa: CASPEGKTQYF
CDR3nt: TGTGCCAGCCCCGAGGGAAAGACCCAGTACTTC

j_gene: TRBJ2-7
abundance: .
v_gene: TRBV4-2
d_gene: TRBD2
CDR3aa: CASSLEGLPHYEQYF
CDR3nt: TGTGCCAGCAGCCTTGAGGGACTACCACACTACGAGCAGTACTTC

j_gene: TRBJ2-1
abundance: few
v_gene: TRBV12-3/TRBV12-4
d_gene: TRBD2
CDR3aa: CASSLALGLGFF
CDR3nt: TGTGCCAGCAGTTTAGCGCTCGGACTAGGGTTCTTC

j_gene: TRBJ1-2
abundance: .
v_gene: TRBV20-1
d_gene: .
CDR3aa: CSAPGRLYGYTF
CDR3nt: TGCAGTGCCCCCGGGCGACTGTATGGCTACACCTTC

j_gene: TRBJ2-5
abundance: .
v_gene: TRBV5-1
d_gene: .
CDR3aa: CASSLRLGVETQYF
CDR3nt: TGCGCCAGCAGCTTGAGGTTGGGAGTAGAGACCCAGTACTTC

j_gene: TRBJ1-1
abundance: many
v_gene: TRBV29-1
d_gene: .
CDR3aa: CSADSQMNTEAFF
CDR3nt: TGCAGCGCGGACAGCCAAATGAACACTGAAGCTTTCTTT

j_gene: TRBJ1-1
abundance: many
v_gene: TRBV10-3
d_gene: .
CDR3aa: CAINSGSNTEAFF
CDR3nt: TGTGCCATCAATTCAGGGTCTAACACTGAAGCTTTCTTT

j_gene: TRBJ2-3
abundance: .
v_gene: TRBV25-1
d_gene: .
CDR3aa: CASSGTRSTDTQYF
CDR3nt: TGTGCCAGCAGTGGAACAAGGAGCACAGATACGCAGTATTTT

j_gene: TRBJ1-6
abundance: .
v_gene: TRBV7-6
d_gene: .
CDR3aa: CASSLGGGAPLHF
CDR3nt: TGTGCCAGCAGCTTAGGTGGGGGGGCACCCCTCCACTTT

j_gene: TRBJ1-2
abundance: .
v_gene: TRBV20-1
d_gene: .
CDR3aa: CSASRQGTNYGYTF
CDR3nt: TGCAGTGCTAGTCGTCAGGGAACTAACTATGGCTACACCTTC

j_gene: TRBJ2-7
abundance: few
v_gene: TRBV12-3/TRBV12-4
d_gene: .
CDR3aa: CASTLERAFYEQYF
CDR3nt: TGTGCCAGCACTCTCGAAAGGGCATTCTACGAGCAGTACTTC

j_gene: TRBJ2-2
abundance: .
v_gene: TRBV11-3
d_gene: .
CDR3aa: CASSLFRPARGGELFF
CDR3nt: TGTGCCAGCAGCTTATTCCGCCCGGCGAGGGGCGGGGAGCTGTTTTTT

j_gene: TRBJ1-4
abundance: many
v_gene: TRBV21-1
d_gene: .
CDR3aa: CASSKAGANNEKLFF
CDR3nt: TGTGCCAGCAGCAAAGCTGGGGCAAATAATGAAAAACTGTTTTTT

j_gene: TRBJ2-1
abundance: .
v_gene: TRBV20-1
d_gene: .
CDR3aa: CSAARLTNNEQFF
CDR3nt: TGCAGTGCTGCCCGACTGACAAACAATGAGCAGTTCTTC

j_gene: TRBJ2-1
abundance: .
v_gene: TRBV6-5
d_gene: .
CDR3aa: CASSLRSDPSYNEQFF
CDR3nt: TGTGCCAGCAGTTTGAGGTCTGACCCCTCCTACAATGAGCAGTTCTTC

j_gene: TRBJ1-2
abundance: .
v_gene: TRBV27
d_gene: TRBD1
CDR3aa: CASSRDSFYGYTF
CDR3nt: TGTGCCAGCAGTCGGGACAGTTTTTATGGCTACACCTTC

j_gene: TRBJ2-3
abundance: .
v_gene: TRBV10-3
d_gene: .
CDR3aa: CAISVGGPDTQYF
CDR3nt: TGTGCCATCAGCGTGGGGGGCCCAGATACGCAGTATTTT

j_gene: TRBJ1-4
abundance: .
v_gene: TRBV12-3/TRBV12-4
d_gene: .
CDR3aa: CASSFSVREKLFF
CDR3nt: TGTGCCAGCAGTTTTTCGGTTAGGGAAAAACTGTTTTTT

j_gene: TRBJ2-1
abundance: few
v_gene: TRBV7-9
d_gene: .
CDR3aa: CASSLASRVPPYNEQFF
CDR3nt: TGTGCCAGCAGCTTAGCCAGCCGTGTTCCTCCCTACAATGAGCAGTTCTTC

j_gene: TRBJ2-7
abundance: .
v_gene: TRBV20-1
d_gene: TRBD1
CDR3aa: CSARQGAWDEQYF
CDR3nt: TGCAGTGCCCGACAGGGGGCTTGGGACGAGCAGTACTTC

j_gene: TRBJ2-7
abundance: .
v_gene: TRBV27
d_gene: TRBD1
CDR3aa: CASSQPGQGTYEQYF
CDR3nt: TGTGCCAGCAGTCAACCGGGACAGGGCACCTACGAGCAGTACTTC

j_gene: TRBJ1-2
abundance: many
v_gene: TRBV20-1
d_gene: .
CDR3aa: CSARDGWEEDYGYTF
CDR3nt: TGCAGTGCTAGAGATGGGTGGGAGGAGGACTATGGCTACACCTTC

j_gene: TRBJ1-1
abundance: few
v_gene: TRBV28
d_gene: .
CDR3aa: CATVTGQMSTEAFF
CDR3nt: TGTGCCACCGTAACTGGGCAAATGAGCACTGAAGCTTTCTTT